The 27 T cell receptor beta chains below all came from one sample that was sequenced in a study of T cell responses to AZD1222 COVID-19 vaccine. Clones were sequenced by immunoSEQ multiplex PCR, and TCRdb holds only the in-frame ones, with some missing. The sample comprises around 140,000 clones, roughly nine tenths of which are singletons, and roughly 3.7% rests with the top ten. This sample comprised peripheral blood, obtained on day 0 of AZD1222 vaccination. The receptors shown here come from an adult in good health.

This clone was observed once. DNA of the CDR3: TGCAGCGGTTGGGGTGGGACAATGAACACCGGGGAGCTGTTTTTT. Translated: CSGWGGTMNTGELFF. The chain carries TRBV29-1 and TRBJ2-2; D is perhaps TRBD1 (6 bases). This CDR3 has 15 amino acids. The germline V and J ends were trimmed by 7 bases and 1 base, with 16 bases remaining between them. In germline, CDR1 is SQVTM, CDR2 ANQGSEA.

This chain uses TRBV5-1 with TRBJ2-7, with D perhaps TRBD2 (6 bases). V gave up 2 bases and J gave up 2 bases, with 11 bases separating them. CDR1 is SGHRS, CDR2 YFSETQ, per germline. This CDR3 has 14 amino acids. For the CDR3, the DNA is TGCGCCAGCAGCTTCGGATGGGGGGCCTACGAGCAGTACTTC. Translated, it gives CASSFGWGAYEQYF.

In its sample, this clone was seen a few times. The chain employs TRBV3-1 (or the pseudogene TRBV3-2) and TRBJ2-1, with a possible D match to TRBD2 (6 bases). Per the germline V gene, CDR1 is LGHDT and CDR2 is YNNKEL (reference sequence). Trimming pared 5 bases from V and 7 bases from J, leaving 12 bases between. This CDR3 has 13 residues. The CDR3 DNA follows: TGTGCCAGCAGCTTACACGGGAGAAATGAGCAGTTCTTC. It encodes CASSLHGRNEQFF.

The chain is built from TRBV6-5 and TRBJ1-5; D call uncertain. Germline V gene sequence: CDR1 MNHEY, CDR2 SVGAGI. This CDR3 contains 13 residues. Trimming removed 4 bases from V and 6 bases from J, with 10 bases in between. CDR3 DNA: TGTGCCAGCAGTTTGGTGGCGCGTCAGCCCCAGCATTTT. Translation: CASSLVARQPQHF.

The chain carries TRBV27 and TRBJ2-7; 7 bases are a match to TRBD2. Germline lookup yields CDR1 MNHEY and CDR2 SMNVEV (reference sequence). J gave up 5 bases and V 5 bases, and 6 bases lay outside the gene matches. CDR3 length equals 13 residues. CDR3 nucleotides: TGTGCCAGCAGTCGCTCGGGGGGTAACGAGCAGTACTTC. It encodes CASSRSGGNEQYF.

Only one count was recorded for this clone. The chain uses TRBV5-1 and TRBJ2-7; D call uncertain. V dropped 3 bases and J dropped 4 bases, with 8 bases sitting between them. The CDR3 is made up of 12 amino acids. Germline-derived CDR1 and CDR2 are SGHRS and YFSETQ. The CDR3 coding sequence is TGCGCCAGCAGCTCCGGAGATTACGAGCAGTACTTC. Protein: CASSSGDYEQYF. The full variable domain, in which reference TRBV5-1 and TRBJ2-7 provide the parts outside the CDR3, is KAGVTQTPRYLIKTRGQQVTLSCSPISGHRSVSWYQQTPGQGLQFLFEYFSETQRNKGNFPGRFSGRQFSNSRSEMNVSTLELGDSALYLCASSSGDYEQYFGPGTRLTVT.

The chain links TRBV6-1 to TRBJ1-2; D unclear. CDR3 size: 13 residues. Germline loops: CDR1 MNHNS, CDR2 SASEGT. V lost 6 bases and J lost 4, with 12 bases in between. CDR3 DNA: TGTGCCAGCAGGGTCAGACCGTCCTATGGCTACACCTTC. This codes for CASRVRPSYGYTF.

The rearrangement joins TRBV15 to TRBJ2-1, with 11 nucleotides matching TRBD2. CDR1 and CDR2 (germline): LNHNV, YYDKDF (reference sequence). V was pared by 3 bases and J by 5 bases, with 15 bases of the junction left unmatched. The CDR3 contains 19 residues. CDR3: CATSSPTGTPGLADNEQFF. The DNA for the CDR3 is TGTGCCACCAGCAGCCCGACAGGGACCCCGGGACTAGCGGACAATGAGCAGTTCTTC.

The chain is built from TRBV5-4 and TRBJ2-2, with 8 bases identical to TRBD2. The CDR3 covers 16 residues. CDR1 and CDR2 from the germline V gene are SGHNT and YYREEE (reference sequence). Trimming took 3 bases from V and 4 from J; bases not matched to a gene: 8. The CDR3 nucleotides are TGTGCCAGCAGCTCCCGGACTAGCTCGACCACCGGGGAGCTGTTTTTT. This gives the protein CASSSRTSSTTGELFF.

This sequence joins TRBV7-2 and TRBJ1-1; D is undetermined. Trimming removed 1 base at V and 1 base at J, with 4 bases between. The length of the CDR3 is 13 residues. CDR1 SGHTA and CDR2 FQGNSA come from the germline V gene. Here the CDR3 reads CASSLGRNTEAFF. CDR3 DNA: TGTGCCAGCAGCTTAGGTCGGAACACTGAAGCTTTCTTT.

J is TRBJ2-5 and V is TRBV4-1; D is unclear. This CDR3 is built from 13 residues. The germline gives CDR1 MGHRA, CDR2 YSYEKL. V lost 8 bases and J lost 4, with 14 bases in between. The CDR3 here is CASALLNGETQYF. The CDR3 region has the DNA TGCGCCAGCGCTCTCCTAAATGGAGAGACCCAGTACTTC.

The rearrangement links TRBV24-1 to TRBJ1-1; the D is unclear. The CDR3 loop spans 12 amino acids. Per the germline V gene, CDR1 is KGHDR and CDR2 is SFDVKD. Trimming took off 6 bases at V and 3 bases at J, with 7 bases between the two ends. The CDR3 DNA sequence: TGTGCCACCAGTTTCATAGACACTGAAGCTTTCTTT. Amino acid sequence: CATSFIDTEAFF.

This rearrangement joins TRBV19 to TRBJ1-2, with 10 nucleotides matching TRBD1. This CDR3 is 13 amino acids long. The germline V gene encodes CDR1 LNHDA and CDR2 SQIVND (reference sequence). V lost 7 bases to trimming and J lost 5 bases; unmatched junction nucleotides: 4. The CDR3 sequence is CASTSGQGYGYTF. CDR3 coding DNA: TGTGCCAGTACCTCGGGACAGGGGTATGGCTACACCTTC.

This clone appeared once. This rearrangement joins TRBV6-2 or TRBV6-3 to TRBJ1-5; tentatively, D is TRBD1 (5 bases). Germline CDR1 MNHEY, CDR2 SVGEGT. Trimming removed 6 bases from V and 7 bases from J, with 16 bases in between. The CDR3 loop spans 14 amino acids. This CDR3 reads CASSFSQGNQPQHF. The DNA of the CDR3 is TGTGCCAGCAGCTTTTCCCAGGGAAACCAGCCCCAGCATTTT.

The rearrangement uses TRBV5-1 and TRBJ2-7, with 10 bases lining up with TRBD1. Germline V gives CDR1 SGHRS, CDR2 YFSETQ. The CDR3 runs to 14 residues. With V trimmed by 6 bases and J by 4 bases, 7 bases remained unmatched. CDR3 DNA sequence: TGCGCCAGCAAAACGGGACAGGGGTCTTACGAGCAGTACTTC. Amino acids: CASKTGQGSYEQYF. The entire variable domain, with the rest obtained from reference TRBV5-1 and TRBJ2-7, is as follows: KAGVTQTPRYLIKTRGQQVTLSCSPISGHRSVSWYQQTPGQGLQFLFEYFSETQRNKGNFPGRFSGRQFSNSRSEMNVSTLELGDSALYLCASKTGQGSYEQYFGPGTRLTVT.

The chain carries TRBV10-3 and TRBJ1-1; a weak D match, TRBD1 (6 bases). V lost 4 bases and J lost 0, with 6 bases in between. The germline V gene encodes CDR1 ENHRY and CDR2 SYGVKD. CDR3 size: 13 residues. This CDR3 is CAISGGLNTEAFF. The CDR3 nucleotides are TGTGCCATCAGTGGGGGGCTGAACACTGAAGCTTTCTTT.

This sequence joins TRBV20-1 and TRBJ2-5; unclear D gene. The CDR3 consists of 13 residues. Germline V CDR1 and CDR2: DFQATT, SNEGSKA (reference sequence). V lost 3 bases and J lost 4, with 12 bases in between. Here the CDR3 reads CSASITRRETQYF. Written as DNA, the CDR3 is TGCAGTGCTAGTATTACAAGGAGAGAGACCCAGTACTTC.

V usage is TRBV5-5 and J usage is TRBJ1-5; D remains ambiguous. Trimming stripped 2 bases from V and 4 bases from J, with 7 bases between. Germline lookup yields CDR1 SGHKS and CDR2 YYEKEE (reference sequence). This CDR3 contains 13 residues. The CDR3 DNA is TGTGCCAGCAGCTTTACGGGGAATCAGCCCCAGCATTTT. Translation gives CASSFTGNQPQHF. Full variable domain (outside the CDR3, taken from reference TRBV5-5 and TRBJ1-5): DAGVTQSPTHLIKTRGQQVTLRCSPISGHKSVSWYQQVLGQGPQFIFQYYEKEERGRGNFPDRFSARQFPNYSSELNVNALLLGDSALYLCASSFTGNQPQHFGDGTRLSIL.

The rearrangement uses TRBV10-3 and TRBJ2-7; the D gene is possibly TRBD2 (6 bases). V lost 7 bases and J 3 bases, leaving 10 bases between the germline ends. This CDR3 has 12 residues. Germline V gene data show CDR1 as ENHRY and CDR2 as SYGVKD. The CDR3 DNA is TGTGCCATCACCAATAGCGGCTACGAGCAGTACTTC. Its translation is CAITNSGYEQYF.

The rearrangement joins TRBV9 to TRBJ2-7, with D tentatively TRBD1 (6 bases). CDR1 is SGDLS, CDR2 YYNGEE, per germline. V shed 0 bases and J shed 2 bases, with 9 bases lying between them. CDR3 size: 14 residues. CDR3 in DNA: TGTGCCAGCAGCGTAGCTACAGGGACCTACGAGCAGTACTTC. Translation gives CASSVATGTYEQYF.

J is TRBJ1-2 and V is TRBV7-2; D possibly corresponds to TRBD1 (5 bases). Between the trimmed V and J ends, which lost 4 bases and 5 bases, there was a span of 14 bases. The CDR3 is 14 amino acids. Germline assignment: CDR1 SGHTA and CDR2 FQGNSA. DNA for the CDR3: TGTGCCAGCAGCTCATACGGCCGGGGGTATGGCTACACCTTC. Translating it yields CASSSYGRGYGYTF.

The gene calls are TRBV27 and TRBJ1-3; D not resolved. Trimming left V 8 bases short and J 0 bases short, with 5 bases between. The CDR3 spans 12 residues. CDR1 is MNHEY and CDR2 is SMNVEV in the germline V gene (reference sequence). For the CDR3, the DNA is TGTGCCAGCGTAAGCTCTGGAAACACCATATATTTT. This gives the protein CASVSSGNTIYF.

The chain uses TRBV7-3 and TRBJ1-3, with D perhaps TRBD1 (5 bases). The CDR3 is made up of 16 amino acids. The V end was cut by 6 bases, the J end by 0 bases, with 15 bases between. Germline V gene lookup returns CDR1 SGHTA and CDR2 FQGTGA. CDR3 DNA: TGTGCCAGCAGTCAGGGACCGCGACGCTCTGGAAACACCATATATTTT. Protein sequence: CASSQGPRRSGNTIYF.

V usage is TRBV7-2 and J usage is TRBJ2-4, with a tentative D call TRBD1 (5 bases). Germline CDR1 is SGHTA and CDR2 is FQGNSA. Trimming stripped 1 base from V and 7 bases from J, with 11 bases between. The CDR3 extends over 14 amino acids. CDR3 coding DNA: TGTGCCAGCAGCTTAGGTCAGGGCGTTAACATTCAGTACTTC. It translates to CASSLGQGVNIQYF.

This chain's CDR3 is CASNTPRGLAKDEQFF. CDR3 DNA sequence: TGTGCCAGCAACACCCCCCGAGGACTAGCGAAGGATGAGCAGTTCTTC. The chain uses TRBV7-9 and TRBJ2-1; the match to TRBD2 covers 9 bases. V lost 7 bases, J lost 8 bases, and 15 bases stayed unmatched. The CDR3 is 16 residues long. Germline-derived CDR1 and CDR2 are SEHNR and FQNEAQ (reference sequence).

The CDR3 sequence is CASSQALRGGYGYTF. In DNA, the CDR3 is TGTGCCAGCAGCCAAGCGTTGCGGGGAGGCTATGGCTACACCTTC. The chain recombines TRBV3-1 (or the pseudogene TRBV3-2) with TRBJ1-2; D is ambiguous. The germline V gene encodes CDR1 LGHDT and CDR2 YNNKEL (reference sequence). The CDR3 sequence is 15 residues long. Trimming left V 1 base short and J 4 bases short, with 13 bases between.

The gene calls are TRBV10-2 and TRBJ2-5, with D perhaps matching TRBD1 or TRBD2 (5 bases each). The CDR3 extends over 13 amino acids. CDR1 and CDR2 from the germline V gene are WSHSY and SAAADI. The V and J ends lost 6 bases and 3 bases respectively, with 11 bases between them. The CDR3 region has the DNA TGCGCCAGCAGACTAGACAGAAAAGAGACCCAGTACTTC. It is translated as CASRLDRKETQYF.